The T cell receptor beta chain under discussion was sequenced for a study of identical twins. Findings and caveats of the study: For cord blood, abundant beta clonotypes had fewer insertions, unlike memory repertoires, which showed none. Analyses based on zero insertions could be partly confounded by invariant MAIT and iNKT cells.

All donors were healthy, and all were Caucasian. Germline CDR1 reads SNHLY; CDR2 reads FYNNEI. V lost 1 base and J lost 2; bases outside the gene matches: 3. The CDR3 covers 15 residues. This clonotype was detected many times. Its antigen is not known. It was template switching that added a universal primer site, and there were unique molecular identifiers on the cDNA. TCRdb called the 5' RACE reads again in MiXCR, with one record for every CDR3 protein. The sample contains roughly 350,000 distinct CDR3 sequences, 9% to 10% of which appear only once. The source material was naive T cells sorted from blood. The clonotype originates from a woman between 45 and 60 years old in good health. V gene TRBV2 combines with J gene TRBJ2-7, with 9 bases that match TRBD1. The CDR3 DNA follows: TGTGCCAGCAGTGAAGACAGGGGGCAGGCCTACGAGCAGTACTTC. Residues: CASSEDRGQAYEQYF.